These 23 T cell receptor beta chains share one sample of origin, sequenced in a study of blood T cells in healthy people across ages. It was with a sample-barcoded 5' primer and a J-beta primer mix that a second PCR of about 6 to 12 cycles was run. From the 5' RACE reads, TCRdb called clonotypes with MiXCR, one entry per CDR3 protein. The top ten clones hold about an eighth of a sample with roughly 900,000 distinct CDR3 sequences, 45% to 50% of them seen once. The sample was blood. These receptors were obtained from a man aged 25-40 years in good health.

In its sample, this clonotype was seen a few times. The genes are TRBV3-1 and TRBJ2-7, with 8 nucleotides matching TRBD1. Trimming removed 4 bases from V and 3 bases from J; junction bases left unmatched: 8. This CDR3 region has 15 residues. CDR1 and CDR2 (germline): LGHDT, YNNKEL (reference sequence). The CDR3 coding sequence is TGTGCCAGCAGCCGCCTTTCAGGGGGCAACTACGAGCAGTACTTC. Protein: CASSRLSGGNYEQYF.

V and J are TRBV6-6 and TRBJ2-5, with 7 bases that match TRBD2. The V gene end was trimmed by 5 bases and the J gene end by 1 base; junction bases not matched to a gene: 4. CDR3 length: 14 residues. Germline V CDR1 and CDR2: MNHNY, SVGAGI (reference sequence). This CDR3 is CASSHGTIQETQYF. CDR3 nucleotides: TGTGCCAGCAGTCACGGGACTATCCAAGAGACCCAGTACTTC.

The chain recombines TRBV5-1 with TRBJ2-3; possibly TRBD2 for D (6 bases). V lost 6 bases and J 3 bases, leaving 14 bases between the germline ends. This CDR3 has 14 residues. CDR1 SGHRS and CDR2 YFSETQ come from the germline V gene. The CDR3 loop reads CASNGGVGTDTQYF. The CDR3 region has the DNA TGCGCCAGCAACGGCGGGGTTGGGACAGATACGCAGTATTTT.

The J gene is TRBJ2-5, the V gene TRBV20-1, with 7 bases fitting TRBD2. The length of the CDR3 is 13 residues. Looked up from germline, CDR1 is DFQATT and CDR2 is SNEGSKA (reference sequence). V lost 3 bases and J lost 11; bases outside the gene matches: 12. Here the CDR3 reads CSASLAGVNEQYF. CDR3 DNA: TGCAGTGCTAGTCTGGCGGGGGTCAATGAGCAGTACTTC.

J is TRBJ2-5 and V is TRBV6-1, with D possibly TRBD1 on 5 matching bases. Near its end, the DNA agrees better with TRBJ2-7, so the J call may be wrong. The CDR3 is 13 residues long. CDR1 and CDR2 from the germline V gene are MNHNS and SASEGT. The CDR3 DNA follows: TGTGCCAGCTCGAGACACCAGGGCTACGAGCAGTACTTC. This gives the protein CASSRHQGYEQYF.

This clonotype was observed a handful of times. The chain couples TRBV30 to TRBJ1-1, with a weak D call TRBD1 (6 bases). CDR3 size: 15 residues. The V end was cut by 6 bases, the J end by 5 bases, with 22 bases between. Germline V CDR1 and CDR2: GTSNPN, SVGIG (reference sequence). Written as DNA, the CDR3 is TGTGCCTGCCGGCCCGCGAAGGGGGAGAGTACTGAAGCTTTCTTT. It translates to CACRPAKGESTEAFF. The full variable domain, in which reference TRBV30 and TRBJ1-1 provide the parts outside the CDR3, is SQTIHQWPATLVQPVGSPLSLECTVEGTSNPNLYWYRQAAGRGLQLLFYSVGIGQISSEVPQNLSASRPQDRQFILSSKKLLLSDSGFYLCACRPAKGESTEAFFGQGTRLTVV.

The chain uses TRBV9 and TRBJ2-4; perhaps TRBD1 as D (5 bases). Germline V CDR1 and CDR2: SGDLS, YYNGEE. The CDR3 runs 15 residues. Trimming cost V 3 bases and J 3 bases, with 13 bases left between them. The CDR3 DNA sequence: TGTGCCAGCAGCGCAGGGATGTCGGGCAAAAACATTCAGTACTTC. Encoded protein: CASSAGMSGKNIQYF.

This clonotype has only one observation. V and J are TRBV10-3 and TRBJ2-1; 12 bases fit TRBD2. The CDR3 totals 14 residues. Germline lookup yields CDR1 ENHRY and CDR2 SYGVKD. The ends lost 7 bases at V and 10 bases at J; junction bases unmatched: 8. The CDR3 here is CAITASGRAEEQFF. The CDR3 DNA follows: TGTGCCATCACAGCTAGCGGGAGGGCCGAAGAGCAGTTCTTC.

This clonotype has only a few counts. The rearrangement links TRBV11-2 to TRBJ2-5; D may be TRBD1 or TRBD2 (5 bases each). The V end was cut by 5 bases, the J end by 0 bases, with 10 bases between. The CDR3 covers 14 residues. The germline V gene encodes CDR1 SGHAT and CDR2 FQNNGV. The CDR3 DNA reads TGTGCCAGCAGCCACGGGGCCTACCAAGAGACCCAGTACTTC. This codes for CASSHGAYQETQYF.

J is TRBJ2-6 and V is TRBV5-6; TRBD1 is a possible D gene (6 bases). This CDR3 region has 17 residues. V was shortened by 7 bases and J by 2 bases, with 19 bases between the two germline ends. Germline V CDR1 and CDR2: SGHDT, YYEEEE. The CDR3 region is CASRRSSGVAGANVLTF. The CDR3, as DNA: TGTGCCAGCCGAAGGAGTTCAGGGGTAGCTGGGGCCAACGTCCTGACTTTC.

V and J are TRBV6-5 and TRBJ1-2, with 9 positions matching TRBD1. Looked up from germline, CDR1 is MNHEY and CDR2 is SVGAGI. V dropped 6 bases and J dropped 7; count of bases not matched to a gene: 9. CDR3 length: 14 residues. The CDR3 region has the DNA TGTGCCAGCAGCTACCTGGGACAGGGAGGTGGCTACACCTTC. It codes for CASSYLGQGGGYTF.

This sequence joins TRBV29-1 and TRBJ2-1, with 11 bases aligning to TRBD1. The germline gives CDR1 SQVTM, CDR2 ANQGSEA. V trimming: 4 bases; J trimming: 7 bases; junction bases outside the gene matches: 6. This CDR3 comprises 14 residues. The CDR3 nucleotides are TGCAGCGTTGGGTGGGGACAGGGGGGAAATGAGCAGTTCTTC. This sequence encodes CSVGWGQGGNEQFF.

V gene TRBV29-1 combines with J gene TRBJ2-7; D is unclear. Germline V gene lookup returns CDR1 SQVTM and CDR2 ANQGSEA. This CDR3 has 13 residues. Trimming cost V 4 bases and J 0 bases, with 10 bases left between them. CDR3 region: CSVVQASSYEQYF. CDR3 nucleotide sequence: TGCAGCGTTGTTCAGGCCAGCTCCTACGAGCAGTACTTC.

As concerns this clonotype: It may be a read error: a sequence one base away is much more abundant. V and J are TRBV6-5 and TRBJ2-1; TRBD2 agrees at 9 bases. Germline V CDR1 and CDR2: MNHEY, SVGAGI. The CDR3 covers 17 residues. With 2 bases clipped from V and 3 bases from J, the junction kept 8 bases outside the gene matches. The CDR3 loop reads CASSYNTLAGSYNEQFF. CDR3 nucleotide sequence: TGTGCCAGCAGTTACAACACTCTAGCGGGGAGCTACAATGAGCAGTTCTTC.

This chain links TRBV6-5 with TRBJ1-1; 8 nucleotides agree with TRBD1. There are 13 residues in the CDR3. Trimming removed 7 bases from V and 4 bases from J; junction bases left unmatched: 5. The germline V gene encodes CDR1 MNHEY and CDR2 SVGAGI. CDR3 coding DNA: TGTGCCAGCAAAAGGACAGGGAGCACTGAAGCTTTCTTT. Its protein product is CASKRTGSTEAFF.

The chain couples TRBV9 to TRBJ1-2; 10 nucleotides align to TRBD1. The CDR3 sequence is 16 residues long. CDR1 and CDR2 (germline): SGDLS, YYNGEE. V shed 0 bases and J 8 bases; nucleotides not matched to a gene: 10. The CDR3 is CASSVAPGQGTGGYTF. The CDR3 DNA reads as TGTGCCAGCAGCGTAGCACCGGGACAGGGGACGGGAGGCTACACCTTC.

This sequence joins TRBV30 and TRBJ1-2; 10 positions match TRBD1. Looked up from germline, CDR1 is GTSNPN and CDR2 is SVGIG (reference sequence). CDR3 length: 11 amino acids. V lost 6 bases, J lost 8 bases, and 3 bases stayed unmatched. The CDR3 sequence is CACTTGGGYTF. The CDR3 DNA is TGTGCCTGTACGACAGGGGGCGGCTACACCTTC.

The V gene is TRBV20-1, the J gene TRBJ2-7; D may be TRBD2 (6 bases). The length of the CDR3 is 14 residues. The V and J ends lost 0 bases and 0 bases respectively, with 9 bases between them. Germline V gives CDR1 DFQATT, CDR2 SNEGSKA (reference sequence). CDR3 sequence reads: CSARDMEGSYEQYF. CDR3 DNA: TGCAGTGCTAGAGATATGGAGGGCTCCTACGAGCAGTACTTC.

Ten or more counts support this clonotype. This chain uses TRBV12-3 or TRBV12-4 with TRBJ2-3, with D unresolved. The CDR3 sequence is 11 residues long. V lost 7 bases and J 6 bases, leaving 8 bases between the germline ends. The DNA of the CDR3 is TGTGCCAGCACTAAACGGGATACGCAGTATTTT. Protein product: CASTKRDTQYF.

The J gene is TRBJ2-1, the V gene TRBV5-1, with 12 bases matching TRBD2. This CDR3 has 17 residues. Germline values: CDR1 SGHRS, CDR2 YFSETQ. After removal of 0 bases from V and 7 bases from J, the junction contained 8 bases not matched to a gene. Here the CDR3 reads CASSLAASGGVLNEQFF. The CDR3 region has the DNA TGCGCCAGCAGCTTGGCGGCTAGCGGGGGGGTTTTGAATGAGCAGTTCTTC.

As DNA, the CDR3 is TGTGCCAGCGCCGGGACAGCCCCAACATTAGCTAATGAAAAACTGTTTTTT. This encodes CASAGTAPTLANEKLFF. J is TRBJ1-4 and V is TRBV19, with 7 bases that match TRBD1. Germline trimming cut 9 bases from V and 3 bases from J; bases unmatched to any gene: 16. The CDR3 consists of 17 residues. From germline, CDR1 is LNHDA and CDR2 SQIVND (reference sequence).

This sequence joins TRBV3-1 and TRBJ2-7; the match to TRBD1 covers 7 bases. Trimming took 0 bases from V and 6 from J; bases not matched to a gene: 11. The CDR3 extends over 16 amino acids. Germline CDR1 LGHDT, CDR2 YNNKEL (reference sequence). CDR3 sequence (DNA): TGTGCCAGCAGCCAAGAAAGGGGGCTCGGCCCCTGCGAGCAGTACTTC. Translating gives CASSQERGLGPCEQYF.

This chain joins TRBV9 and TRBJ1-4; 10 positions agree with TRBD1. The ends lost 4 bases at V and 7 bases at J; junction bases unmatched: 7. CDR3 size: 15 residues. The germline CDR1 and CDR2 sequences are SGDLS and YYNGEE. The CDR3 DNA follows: TGTGCCAGCAGCCTCAAGGGACAGGGGCGTGAAAAACTGTTTTTT. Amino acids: CASSLKGQGREKLFF.